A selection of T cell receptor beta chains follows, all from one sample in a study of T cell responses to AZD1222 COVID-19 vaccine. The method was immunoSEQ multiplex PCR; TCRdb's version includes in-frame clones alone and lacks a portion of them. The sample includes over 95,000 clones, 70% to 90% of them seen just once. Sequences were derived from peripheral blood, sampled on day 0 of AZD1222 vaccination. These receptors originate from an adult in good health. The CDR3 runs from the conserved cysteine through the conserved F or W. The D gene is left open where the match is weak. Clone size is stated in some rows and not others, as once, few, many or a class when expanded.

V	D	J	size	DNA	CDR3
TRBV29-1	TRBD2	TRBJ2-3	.	TGCAGCGTTGTAGCGGGAGGGCCTATTGTAAGCACAGATACGCAGTATTTT	CSVVAGGPIVSTDTQYF
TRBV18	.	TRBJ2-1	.	TGTGCCAGCTCACCACAAATTAGCCGGAATGAGCAGTTCTTC	CASSPQISRNEQFF
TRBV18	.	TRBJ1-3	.	TGTGCCAGCTCACCACCAGGGGCAACTGGAAACACCATATATTTT	CASSPPGATGNTIYF
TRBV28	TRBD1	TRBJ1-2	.	TGTGCCAGCAGTCTCGGACAGGGGAGATGGTATGGCTACACCTTC	CASSLGQGRWYGYTF
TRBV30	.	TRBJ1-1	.	TGTGCCTGGAGTGTGACAGCCGGAAGAATCTCGGTTCCTGAAGCTTTCTTT	CAWSVTAGRISVPEAFF
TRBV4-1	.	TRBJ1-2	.	TGCGCCAGCAGCCAAATCGGCAGGGTTGGCTACACCTTC	CASSQIGRVGYTF
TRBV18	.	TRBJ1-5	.	TGTGCCAGCTCACCGACACGGGGGGGTCGTGGCAATCAGCCCCAGCATTTT	CASSPTRGGRGNQPQHF
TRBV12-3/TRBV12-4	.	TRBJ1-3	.	TGTGCCAGCAGCACGAGGACACCAAACACCATATATTTT	CASSTRTPNTIYF
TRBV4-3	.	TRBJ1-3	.	TGCGCCAGCAGCCAAGATTCAGGAAACACCATATATTTT	CASSQDSGNTIYF
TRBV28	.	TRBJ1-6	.	TGTGCCAGCAGTTTATCCCACAGGGTGGGGTCACCCCTCCACTTT	CASSLSHRVGSPLHF
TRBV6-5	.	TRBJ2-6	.	TGTGCCAGCAGGGTCCGGGGAACCGGGGCCAACGTCCTGACTTTC	CASRVRGTGANVLTF
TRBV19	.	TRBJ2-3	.	TGTGCCAGTAGTTTTCTAGGGGGGAGTAGCACAGATACGCAGTATTTT	CASSFLGGSSTDTQYF
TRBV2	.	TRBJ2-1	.	TGTGCCAGTACAACCGGGAGTTCCTCCTACAATGAGCAGTTCTTC	CASTTGSSSYNEQFF
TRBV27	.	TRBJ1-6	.	TGTGCCAGCAGTTTACAGGCAAGGGAGTCACCCCTCCACTTT	CASSLQARESPLHF
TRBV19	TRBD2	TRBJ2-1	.	TGTGCCAGTAGTGAAACTAGCGGGAGGGCCGAGCAGTTCTTC	CASSETSGRAEQFF
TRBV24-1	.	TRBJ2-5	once	TGTGCCTCACCACCCCTCCAAGAGACCCAGTACTTC	CASPPLQETQYF
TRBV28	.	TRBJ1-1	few	TGTGCCAGCAGTCCAGGACAGTCTCAAGTGCCTGAAGCTTTCTTT	CASSPGQSQVPEAFF
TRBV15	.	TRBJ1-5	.	TGTGCCACCAGCAGAGAGGGGTTGAGCAATCAGCCCCAGCATTTT	CATSREGLSNQPQHF
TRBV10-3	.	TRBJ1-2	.	TGTGCCATCATGACAGCTAACTATGGCTACACCTTC	CAIMTANYGYTF
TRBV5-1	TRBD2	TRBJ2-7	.	TGCGCCAGCAGCTTGTACGGTCTAGCGGGAGAATCCTACGAGCAGTACTTC	CASSLYGLAGESYEQYF
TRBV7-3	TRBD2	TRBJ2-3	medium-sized	TGTGCCAGCAGCTTAGCGGGAGGTACAGATACGCAGTATTTT	CASSLAGGTDTQYF
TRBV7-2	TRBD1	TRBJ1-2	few	TGTGCCAGCAGCTTAGATGGGACAGTATCCTATGGCTACACCTTC	CASSLDGTVSYGYTF
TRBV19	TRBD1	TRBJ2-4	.	TGTGCCAGTAGCCCAGAGACAGGGCCGTTGGCCAAAAACATTCAGTACTTC	CASSPETGPLAKNIQYF
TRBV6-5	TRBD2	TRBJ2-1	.	TGTGCCAGCAGTTACAAACCAGCGGGAGGCTACAATGAGCAGTTCTTC	CASSYKPAGGYNEQFF
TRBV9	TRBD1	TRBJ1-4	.	TGTGCCAGCAGCGTAGGGACAGGGGTTAATGAAAAACTGTTTTTT	CASSVGTGVNEKLFF
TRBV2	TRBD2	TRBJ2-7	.	TGTGCCAGCATCCCGTGGATAGCGGGAGATATATCCGAGCAGTACTTC	CASIPWIAGDISEQYF
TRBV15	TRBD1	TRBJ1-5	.	TGTGCCACCAGCAGAGCTGGACAGGGGAATCAGCCCCAGCATTTT	CATSRAGQGNQPQHF
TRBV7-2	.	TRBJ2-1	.	TGTGCCAGCAGCTTAAACGCAGTGATCGATGAGCAGTTCTTC	CASSLNAVIDEQFF
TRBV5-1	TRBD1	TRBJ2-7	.	TGCGCCAGCAGCCTCCGGGACAGAGACTCCTACGAGCAGTACTTC	CASSLRDRDSYEQYF
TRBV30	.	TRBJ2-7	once	TGTGCCTGGAGCCAGGGGCGGGAGTTCTACGAGCAGTACTTC	CAWSQGREFYEQYF
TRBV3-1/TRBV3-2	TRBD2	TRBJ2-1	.	TGTGCCAGCAGCCAAGAATCACTAGCGGGCAAGCAGTTCTTC	CASSQESLAGKQFF
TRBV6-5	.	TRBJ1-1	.	TGTGCCAGCAGTTATTTTTCAGTGAACACTGAAGCTTTCTTT	CASSYFSVNTEAFF
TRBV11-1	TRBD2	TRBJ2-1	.	TGTGCCAGCACCCAAGCTCTAGCGGGTGATTACAATGAGCAGTTCTTC	CASTQALAGDYNEQFF
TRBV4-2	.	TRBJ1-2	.	TGTGCCAGCAGCCAACGAACAGGGAACTATGGCTACACCTTC	CASSQRTGNYGYTF
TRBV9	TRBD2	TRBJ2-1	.	TGTGCCAGCAGCTCAGTAGGGGGAGCGGGAGGGACTGAGCAGTTCTTC	CASSSVGGAGGTEQFF
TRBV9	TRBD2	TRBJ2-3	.	TGTGCCAGCAGCGCCGGGGGACTATTGAGCACAGATACGCAGTATTTT	CASSAGGLLSTDTQYF
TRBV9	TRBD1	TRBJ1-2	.	TGTGCCAGCAGCGTAGGGGCAGGGGGCGGGTATGGCTACACCTTC	CASSVGAGGGYGYTF
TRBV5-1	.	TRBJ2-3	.	TGCGCCAGCAGCTCGATCGGGAACCCCAGGACGGAGGGAGATACGCAGTATTTT	CASSSIGNPRTEGDTQYF
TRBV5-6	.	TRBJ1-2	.	TGTGCCAGCAGCTCTGAACAGGGACATACTACCTATGGCTACACCTTC	CASSSEQGHTTYGYTF
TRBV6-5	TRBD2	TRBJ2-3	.	TGTGCCAGCCCGAAGAATAGCGGGACCCCAGATACGCAGTATTTT	CASPKNSGTPDTQYF
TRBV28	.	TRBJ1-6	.	TGTGCCAGCAGTTTACCGGGTGGGTCTCTCGAATCACCCCTCCACTTT	CASSLPGGSLESPLHF
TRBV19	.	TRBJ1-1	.	TGTGCCAGTAGTATAAAAGGGACCAGGACTGAAGCTTTCTTT	CASSIKGTRTEAFF
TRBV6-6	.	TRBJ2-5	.	TGTGCCAGCAGTTACTGGTCCTCCGAGACCCAGTACTTC	CASSYWSSETQYF
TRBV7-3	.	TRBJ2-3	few	TGTGCCAGCAGCTTAGACGCGGCAATTTCAGATACGCAGTATTTT	CASSLDAAISDTQYF
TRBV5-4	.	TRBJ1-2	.	TGTGCCAGCAGCTTGGACCGTGATGGCTACACCTTC	CASSLDRDGYTF
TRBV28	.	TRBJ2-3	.	TGTGCCAGCAGTCCTCCCGGTGGCCTCCTATATAGCACAGATACGCAGTATTTT	CASSPPGGLLYSTDTQYF
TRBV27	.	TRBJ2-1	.	TGTGCCAGCACGACTGGCAATGAGCAGTTCTTC	CASTTGNEQFF
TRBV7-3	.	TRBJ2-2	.	TGTGCCAGCAGCTTAACACGGAACACCGGGGAGCTGTTTTTT	CASSLTRNTGELFF
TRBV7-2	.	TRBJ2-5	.	TGTGCCAGCAGCTTCCGCTTGGGGGTGGGCCGAGAGACCCAGTACTTC	CASSFRLGVGRETQYF
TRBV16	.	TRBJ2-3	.	TGTGCCAGCAGCCCCGGGACTCGGAATACGCAGTATTTT	CASSPGTRNTQYF